These 14 T cell receptor beta chains were all obtained from the same sample, sequenced in a study of cytomegalovirus exposure and HLA in healthy donors. The PCR had 60 Vbeta and 13 Jbeta primers. Produced via immunoSEQ multiplex PCR; TCRdb's table is partial and in-frame only. This repertoire includes over 120,000 clones. Sequences were obtained from PBMCs. The receptors stem from a male donor in good health and CMV-seronegative.

This rearrangement joins TRBV6-5 to TRBJ1-5; D gene ambiguous. This CDR3 is built from 15 residues. Trimming removed 6 bases from V and 2 bases from J, with 14 bases in between. Germline CDR1 MNHEY, CDR2 SVGAGI. CDR3 loop: CASSNSWARNQPQHF. The CDR3 DNA reads TGTGCCAGCAGCAACAGCTGGGCGCGCAATCAGCCCCAGCATTTT.

The chain recombines TRBV30 with TRBJ2-5; the match to TRBD2 covers 14 bases. This CDR3 has 14 residues. Unmatched junction bases numbered 0, after V lost 1 base and J lost 5 bases. Germline CDR1 reads GTSNPN; CDR2 reads SVGIG (reference sequence). In nucleotides, the CDR3 is TGTGCCTGGAGTGGACTAGCGGGAGGGGAGACCCAGTACTTC. Protein: CAWSGLAGGETQYF.

The rearrangement links TRBV6-5 to TRBJ1-2, with D tentatively TRBD1 (6 bases). V lost 2 bases and J lost 8, with 15 bases in between. The CDR3 is 14 residues long. Germline V gene lookup returns CDR1 MNHEY and CDR2 SVGAGI. For the CDR3, the DNA is TGTGCCAGCAGTTACGTCGGGGGGCCGGAGGGCTACACCTTC. Protein product: CASSYVGGPEGYTF.

The chain links TRBV19 to TRBJ2-7; a possible D gene is TRBD1 (6 bases). Germline V CDR1 and CDR2: LNHDA, SQIVND (reference sequence). Trimming stripped 6 bases from V and 2 bases from J, with 14 bases between. The CDR3 covers 14 residues. Here the CDR3 reads CASRLGAGAYEQYF. DNA of the CDR3: TGTGCCAGTAGATTGGGGGCAGGGGCCTACGAGCAGTACTTC.

This sequence joins TRBV10-2 and TRBJ1-2; D remains unclear. The CDR3 is 13 residues long. Germline loops: CDR1 WSHSY, CDR2 SAAADI. V was cut by 3 bases and J by 6 bases, with 11 bases left in between. CDR3 residues: CASSDSLEDGYTF. As DNA, the CDR3 is TGCGCCAGCAGTGACTCGTTAGAGGATGGCTACACCTTC.

The chain employs TRBV4-2 and TRBJ1-1; D may be TRBD1 (6 bases). The germline V gene encodes CDR1 LGHNA and CDR2 YNFKEQ. V was pared by 4 bases and J by 4 bases, with 10 bases between. The CDR3 runs 13 residues. The CDR3 is CASSLGRGTEAFF. Written as DNA, the CDR3 is TGTGCCAGCAGCCTGGGCAGGGGCACTGAAGCTTTCTTT.

The rearrangement joins TRBV4-1 to TRBJ1-1; TRBD1 is a possible D gene (6 bases). Germline CDR1 MGHRA, CDR2 YSYEKL. Trimming removed 0 bases from V and 7 bases from J, with 9 bases in between. The CDR3 runs to 13 residues. CDR3 coding DNA: TGCGCCAGCAGCCAAGAGGACAGACTTGAAGCTTTCTTT. This codes for CASSQEDRLEAFF.

The chain links TRBV5-4 to TRBJ2-1, with D possibly being TRBD1 (6 bases). V lost 1 base and J 4 bases, leaving 9 bases between the germline ends. There are 14 residues in the CDR3. Germline V gene sequence: CDR1 SGHNT, CDR2 YYREEE (reference sequence). CDR3 nucleotide sequence: TGTGCCAGCAGCTTGAGGGGGTCGTACAATGAGCAGTTCTTC. Amino acids: CASSLRGSYNEQFF.

The chain is built from TRBV19 and TRBJ2-1; tentative D call: TRBD1 (5 bases). Germline CDR1 reads LNHDA; CDR2 reads SQIVND (reference sequence). The CDR3 spans 19 residues. Trimming stripped 2 bases from V and 2 bases from J, with 22 bases between. CDR3 DNA sequence: TGTGCCAGTAGTATAAGCTCCCTTCCAGGGTTTCAGGCCTACAATGAGCAGTTCTTC. Amino acids: CASSISSLPGFQAYNEQFF.

The chain carries TRBV19 and TRBJ1-3; TRBD1 matches 9 bases. After removal of 5 bases from V and 2 bases from J, the junction contained 7 bases not matched to a gene. The CDR3 is made up of 16 amino acids. The germline V gene encodes CDR1 LNHDA and CDR2 SQIVND (reference sequence). Written as DNA, the CDR3 is TGTGCCAGTAGTCCGACCGGGACAGGGACTGGAAACACCATATATTTT. Protein sequence: CASSPTGTGTGNTIYF. Looking up the rest from reference TRBV19 and TRBJ1-3 gives the full variable domain: DGGITQSPKYLFRKEGQNVTLSCEQNLNHDAMYWYRQDPGQGLRLIYYSQIVNDFQKGDIAEGYSVSREKKESFPLTVTSAQKNPTAFYLCASSPTGTGTGNTIYFGEGSWLTVV.

V is TRBV29-1 and J is TRBJ1-2; D might be TRBD1 (5 bases). From germline, CDR1 is SQVTM and CDR2 ANQGSEA. V gave up 5 bases and J gave up 6 bases, with 13 bases separating them. The CDR3 is made up of 12 amino acids. In DNA, the CDR3 is TGCAGCGTTAGTCCAGGGAGGAATGGCTACACCTTC. Translation gives CSVSPGRNGYTF. The whole variable domain, filled in from reference TRBV29-1 and TRBJ1-2, reads SAVISQKPSRDICQRGTSLTIQCQVDSQVTMMFWYRQQPGQSLTLIATANQGSEATYESGFVIDKFPISRPNLTFSTLTVSNMSPEDSSIYLCSVSPGRNGYTFGSGTRLTVV.

The chain combines TRBV6-5 with TRBJ1-1; 9 bases agree with TRBD1. The V segment lost 4 bases and the J segment 4 bases; nucleotides outside the gene matches: 7. CDR1 MNHEY and CDR2 SVGAGI come from the germline V gene. This CDR3 has 15 amino acids. In DNA form, the CDR3 reads TGTGCCAGCAGTTCCAGAACAGGGGGCCGCACTGAAGCTTTCTTT. Translating gives CASSSRTGGRTEAFF.

V usage is TRBV27 and J usage is TRBJ2-2, with a tentative D call TRBD2 (6 bases). Germline CDR1 and CDR2: MNHEY and SMNVEV (reference sequence). V was pared by 6 bases and J by 4 bases, with 12 bases between. The CDR3 is made up of 14 amino acids. This chain's CDR3 is CASRAGRSTGELFF. The CDR3 DNA is TGTGCCAGCAGGGCAGGGAGGAGCACCGGGGAGCTGTTTTTT.

V and J are TRBV9 and TRBJ2-7; TRBD2 might be the D (5 bases). The CDR3 covers 13 residues. Germline CDR1 is SGDLS and CDR2 is YYNGEE. The V end was cut by 0 bases, the J end by 4 bases, with 8 bases between. The CDR3 reads CASSVDGEYEQYF. DNA of the CDR3: TGTGCCAGCAGCGTAGACGGGGAATACGAGCAGTACTTC.